This T cell receptor beta chain was captured in a study of blood T cell repertoires in COVID-19. On the study more broadly: Samples taken during acute and convalescent COVID-19 were collected in the United States, Italy and Spain. T cells, B-cell-depleted T cells, or PBMCs supplied cDNA or gDNA.

TCRdb's copy holds only in-frame clones and misses some; the assay was immunoSEQ multiplex PCR. This sample carries around 87,000 clones, around four fifths of them seen once, and the ten largest clones take under 20%. The sample consisted of peripheral blood. The receptor was derived from a human donor in a cohort sampled during active COVID-19.

This chain's CDR3 is CAIRPHSGATDTQYF. CDR3 sequence (DNA): TGTGCCATCAGACCTCATAGCGGGGCCACAGATACGCAGTATTTT. The genes are TRBV10-3 and TRBJ2-3; 8 bases are a match to TRBD2. The CDR3 contains 15 residues. The J segment lost 2 bases and the V segment lost 6 bases, leaving 7 bases of the junction unmatched. Germline V gives CDR1 ENHRY, CDR2 SYGVKD.